This T cell receptor (beta chain) derives from a study of blood T cell repertoires in COVID-19. The germline CDR1 and CDR2 sequences are WNHNN and SYGVQD (reference sequence). Trimming removed 2 bases at V and 4 bases at J, with 14 bases between. The CDR3 length is 15 residues. Some clones are missing from TCRdb's copy, which holds only in-frame ones; the method was immunoSEQ multiplex PCR. Of 64,000 or so clones listed, 65% to 90% are singletons. V and J are TRBV10-1 and TRBJ2-5; D perhaps matches TRBD2 (5 bases). This TCR came from a man in his forties with acute or convalescent COVID-19. Input material: peripheral blood. The CDR3: CASSENSAGGETQYF. The CDR3 DNA follows: TGCGCCAGCAGTGAGAATTCGGCAGGAGGAGAGACCCAGTACTTC.